One and the same sample provided the 10 T cell receptor beta chains below, sequenced in a study of pediatric ulcerative colitis. The table came from immunoSEQ multiplex PCR; TCRdb's copy has only in-frame clones and leaves some out. In the table there are over 9,000 clones, about 87% of which are singletons. The sample consisted of blood. The receptors originated from a girl aged 5-17 years with moderate ulcerative colitis.

The V and J genes are TRBV6-5 and TRBJ1-5, with TRBD1 identical over 11 bases. Germline V gene lookup returns CDR1 MNHEY and CDR2 SVGAGI. The trim removed 4 bases at V and 2 bases at J, leaving 4 bases unmatched. This CDR3 is built from 16 residues. The CDR3 reads CASSSDRGLGNQPQHF. As DNA, the CDR3 is TGTGCCAGCAGTTCGGACAGGGGGCTAGGCAATCAGCCCCAGCATTTT.

The CDR3 loop reads CAWSVNSPGRTIYF. CDR3 sequence (DNA): TGTGCCTGGAGTGTAAATTCCCCAGGGCGCACCATATATTTT. J is TRBJ1-3 and V is TRBV30, with D possibly being TRBD1 (5 bases). V was cut by 0 bases and J by 9 bases, with 15 bases left in between. Looked up from germline, CDR1 is GTSNPN and CDR2 is SVGIG (reference sequence). The CDR3 sequence is 14 residues long.

This clone was counted once. This chain's CDR3 is CASSFISGAEAFF. The DNA for the CDR3 is TGTGCCAGCAGCTTTATATCGGGCGCTGAAGCTTTCTTT. The V and J genes are TRBV11-2 and TRBJ1-1; D gene uncertain. Germline V gene sequence: CDR1 SGHAT, CDR2 FQNNGV. V lost 3 bases to trimming and J lost 6 bases, with 11 bases between them. The CDR3 is 13 amino acids.

The V call is TRBV7-2, the J call TRBJ2-7; no reliable D call. V lost 5 bases to trimming and J lost 9 bases, with 17 bases between them. CDR3 size: 13 residues. The germline V gene encodes CDR1 SGHTA and CDR2 FQGNSA. CDR3: CASSQRPVGGQYF. The CDR3 DNA reads TGTGCCAGCAGCCAAAGACCCGTTGGCGGGCAGTACTTC.

The V and J genes are TRBV5-1 and TRBJ2-7; D is ambiguous. The CDR3 length is 13 residues. CDR1 is SGHRS, CDR2 YFSETQ, per germline. Trimming removed 5 bases at V and 0 bases at J, with 9 bases between. CDR3 amino acids: CASRTGISYEQYF. CDR3 nucleotides: TGCGCCAGCAGGACTGGGATCTCCTACGAGCAGTACTTC.

The chain links TRBV5-5 to TRBJ1-2, with D unclear. The V gene's germline CDR1 is SGHKS and CDR2 YYEKEE (reference sequence). The V end lost 4 bases, the J end lost 7 bases, and 17 bases lay between the germline ends. This CDR3 is 14 amino acids long. In DNA form, the CDR3 reads TGTGCCAGCAGCCTCCTTCTTCTTTCGGGTGGCTACACCTTC. It encodes CASSLLLLSGGYTF.

This rearrangement joins TRBV4-1 to TRBJ1-1; D is unresolved. The germline V gene encodes CDR1 MGHRA and CDR2 YSYEKL. CDR3 length equals 15 residues. V was clipped by 3 bases and J by 2 bases, with 13 bases between them. CDR3 in amino acids: CASSHLEGSNTEAFF. CDR3 nucleotide sequence: TGCGCCAGCAGCCACCTCGAAGGGAGTAACACTGAAGCTTTCTTT.

The rearrangement joins TRBV2 to TRBJ2-3; no clear D. The CDR3 consists of 16 residues. Germline-derived CDR1 and CDR2 are SNHLY and FYNNEI. Trimming removed 4 bases from V and 0 bases from J, with 14 bases in between. This chain's CDR3 is CASSGPTAHSTDTQYF. CDR3 sequence (DNA): TGTGCCAGCAGTGGGCCCACGGCACATAGCACAGATACGCAGTATTTT.

This rearrangement joins TRBV18 to TRBJ2-7, with D tentatively TRBD1 (6 bases). Trimming shortened V by 3 bases and J by 5 bases, and 14 bases separated the two germline ends. The CDR3 extends over 14 amino acids. Germline-derived CDR1 and CDR2 are KGHSH and LQKENI. In DNA, the CDR3 is TGTGCCAGCTCACCTTCGGCAGGGGCGGACGAGCAGTACTTC. It translates to CASSPSAGADEQYF.

The rearrangement uses TRBV28 and TRBJ1-6, with no clear D. The CDR3 sequence is 15 residues long. V lost 4 bases and J lost 0, with 7 bases in between. Germline assignment: CDR1 MDHEN and CDR2 SYDVKM. The CDR3 sequence: CASSSQTSYNSPLHF. CDR3 coding DNA: TGTGCCAGCAGTTCACAGACCTCCTATAATTCACCCCTCCACTTT.